One and the same sample provided the 3 T cell receptor beta chains below, sequenced in a study of blood T cells in healthy people across ages. A sample-barcoded 5' primer and a J-beta primer mix were used in a second PCR of roughly 7 to 11 cycles. TCRdb reprocessed the 5' RACE reads via MiXCR and lists one record per CDR3 protein. The data contain 800,000 to 950,000 distinct CDR3 sequences, around 29% of them singletons. These data were also reused for a study on T cells of mothers and their children.

Sequencing used blood. Receptors originate from a woman in her thirties or forties in good health.

Details on this clonotype: This may arise from a read error, as a much more abundant clone is one base away. The V gene is TRBV5-6, the J gene TRBJ2-7; D uncertain. Per the germline V gene, CDR1 is SGHDT and CDR2 is YYEEEE. The length of the CDR3 is 15 residues. This CDR3 reads CAGSLPGPRAYEQYF. The CDR3 nucleotides read TGTGCCGGCAGCTTACCAGGACCTAGGGCCTACGAGCAGTACTTC. Looking up the rest from reference TRBV5-6 and TRBJ2-7 gives the full variable domain: DAGVTQSPTHLIKTRGQQVTLRCSPKSGHDTVSWYQQALGQGPQFIFQYYEEEERQRGNFPDRFSGHQFPNYSSELNVNALLLGDSALYLCAGSLPGPRAYEQYFGPGTRLTVT.

J is TRBJ2-2 and V is TRBV20-1, with 7 bases aligning to TRBD1. Trimming took 3 bases from V and 6 from J; bases not matched to a gene: 7. This CDR3 contains 14 residues. The V gene's germline CDR1 is DFQATT and CDR2 SNEGSKA (reference sequence). CDR3 in amino acids: CSASRQGGAGELFF. CDR3 bases: TGCAGTGCTAGCAGACAGGGTGGCGCCGGGGAGCTGTTTTTT.

Only a few counts were recorded for this clonotype. This rearrangement joins TRBV5-5 to TRBJ2-1, with 8 bases matching TRBD1. The CDR3 sequence is 15 residues long. Looked up from germline, CDR1 is SGHKS and CDR2 is YYEKEE (reference sequence). The ends lost 0 bases at V and 6 bases at J; junction bases unmatched: 5. The CDR3 coding sequence is TGTGCCAGCAGCTTGGTCACGCAGGGGGCCAATGAGCAGTTCTTC. Translating it yields CASSLVTQGANEQFF.